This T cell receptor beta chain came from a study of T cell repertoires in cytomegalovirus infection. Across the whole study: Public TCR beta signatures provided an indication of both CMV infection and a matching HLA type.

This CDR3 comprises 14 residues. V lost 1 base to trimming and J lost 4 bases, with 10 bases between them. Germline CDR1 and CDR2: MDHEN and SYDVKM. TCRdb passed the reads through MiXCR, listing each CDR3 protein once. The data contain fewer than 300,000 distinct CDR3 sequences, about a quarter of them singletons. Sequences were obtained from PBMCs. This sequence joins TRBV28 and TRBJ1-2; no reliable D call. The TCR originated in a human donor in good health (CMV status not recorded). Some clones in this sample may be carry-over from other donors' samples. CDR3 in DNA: TGTGCCAGCAGTTTATCCCACGGCTTCTATGGCTACACCTTC. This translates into CASSLSHGFYGYTF.